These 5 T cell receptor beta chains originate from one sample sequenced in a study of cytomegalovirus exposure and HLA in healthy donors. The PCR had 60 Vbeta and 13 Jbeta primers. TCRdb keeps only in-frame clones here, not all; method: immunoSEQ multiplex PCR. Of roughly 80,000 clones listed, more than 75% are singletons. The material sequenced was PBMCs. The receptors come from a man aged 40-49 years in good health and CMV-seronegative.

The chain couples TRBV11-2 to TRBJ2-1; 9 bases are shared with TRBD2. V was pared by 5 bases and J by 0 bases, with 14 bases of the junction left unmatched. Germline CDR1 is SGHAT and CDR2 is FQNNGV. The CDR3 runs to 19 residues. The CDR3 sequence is CASSPRGSGGPSSYNEQFF. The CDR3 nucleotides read TGTGCCAGCAGCCCCCGGGGTAGCGGGGGTCCGAGCTCCTACAATGAGCAGTTCTTC.

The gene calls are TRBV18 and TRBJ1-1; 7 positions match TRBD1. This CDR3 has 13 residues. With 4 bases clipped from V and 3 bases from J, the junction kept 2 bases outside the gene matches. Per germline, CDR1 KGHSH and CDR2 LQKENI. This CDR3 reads CASSRTGDTEAFF. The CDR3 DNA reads TGTGCCAGCTCACGCACAGGGGACACTGAAGCTTTCTTT.

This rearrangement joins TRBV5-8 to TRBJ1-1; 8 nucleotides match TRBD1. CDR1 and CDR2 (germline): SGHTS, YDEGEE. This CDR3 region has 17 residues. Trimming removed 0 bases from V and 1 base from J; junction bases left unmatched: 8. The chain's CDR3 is CASSLGGQVWWNTEAFF. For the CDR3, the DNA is TGTGCCAGCAGCTTGGGGGGACAGGTGTGGTGGAACACTGAAGCTTTCTTT. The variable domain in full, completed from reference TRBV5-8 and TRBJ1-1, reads EAGVTQSPTHLIKTRGQQATLRCSPISGHTSVYWYQQALGLGLQFLLWYDEGEERNRGNFPPRFSGRQFPNYSSELNVNALELEDSALYLCASSLGGQVWWNTEAFFGQGTRLTVV.

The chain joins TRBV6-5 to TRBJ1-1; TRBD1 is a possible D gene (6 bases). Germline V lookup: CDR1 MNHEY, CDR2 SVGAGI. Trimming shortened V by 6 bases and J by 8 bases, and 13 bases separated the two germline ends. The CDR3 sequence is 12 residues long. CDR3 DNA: TGTGCCAGCAGCTCTGGACAGTTCGAAGCTTTCTTT. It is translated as CASSSGQFEAFF.

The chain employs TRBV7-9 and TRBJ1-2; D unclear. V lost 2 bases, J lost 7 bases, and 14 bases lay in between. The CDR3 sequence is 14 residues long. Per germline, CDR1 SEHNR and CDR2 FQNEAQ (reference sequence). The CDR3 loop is CASSLSLGAGGYTF. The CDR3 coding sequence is TGTGCCAGCAGCTTATCCCTGGGCGCGGGTGGCTACACCTTC. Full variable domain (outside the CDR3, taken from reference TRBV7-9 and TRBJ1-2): DTGVSQNPRHKITKRGQNVTFRCDPISEHNRLYWYRQTLGQGPEFLTYFQNEAQLEKSRLLSDRFSAERPKGSFSTLEIQRTEQGDSAMYLCASSLSLGAGGYTFGSGTRLTVV.